Below, 23 T cell receptor beta chains from the same sample are listed, as sequenced in a study of cytomegalovirus exposure and HLA in healthy donors. The PCR employed 60 Vbeta primers together with 13 Jbeta primers. Clones were read by immunoSEQ multiplex PCR, and TCRdb kept only the in-frame ones, dropping some. The sample has roughly 100,000 clones; approximately 72% are singletons. Sequenced input: PBMCs. These receptors all come from a man aged 25-40 years in good health and CMV-seronegative.

The chain has TRBV19 and TRBJ1-5; D unclear. The germline CDR1 and CDR2 sequences are LNHDA and SQIVND (reference sequence). V was clipped by 2 bases and J by 6 bases, with 8 bases between them. There are 13 residues in the CDR3. CDR3 region: CASSITSFQPQHF. The CDR3 DNA follows: TGTGCCAGTAGTATAACTAGTTTTCAGCCCCAGCATTTT.

The rearrangement links TRBV25-1 to TRBJ2-1, with D possibly matching TRBD1 (5 bases). V was trimmed by 4 bases and J by 8 bases, leaving 15 bases between them. The germline gives CDR1 MGHDK, CDR2 SYGVNS. The CDR3 spans 14 residues. The CDR3 spells CASSALTRAHEQFF. CDR3 coding DNA: TGTGCCAGCAGTGCCCTCACCAGGGCCCATGAGCAGTTCTTC.

The chain links TRBV11-2 to TRBJ2-3, with 10 bases fitting TRBD1. The CDR3 totals 16 residues. Germline trimming cut 5 bases from V and 1 base from J; bases unmatched to any gene: 6. Germline lookup yields CDR1 SGHAT and CDR2 FQNNGV. CDR3 region: CASSPTGTGGTDTQYF. The CDR3 coding sequence is TGTGCCAGCAGCCCCACCGGGACAGGGGGCACAGATACGCAGTATTTT.

Written as DNA, the CDR3 is TGCAGCGTCGGACAGAGAGTGAACACTGAAGCTTTCTTT. It translates to CSVGQRVNTEAFF. V usage is TRBV29-1 and J usage is TRBJ1-1; maybe TRBD1 (6 bases). CDR1 and CDR2 from the germline V gene are SQVTM and ANQGSEA. With 6 bases removed from V and 0 bases from J, the gap between germline ends came to 11 bases. This CDR3 is 13 amino acids long.

The gene calls are TRBV7-2 and TRBJ2-5; D gene ambiguous. The V gene lost 3 bases and the J gene lost 4 bases, with 9 bases spanning the gap. The CDR3 length is 13 residues. Per germline, CDR1 SGHTA and CDR2 FQGNSA. The chain's CDR3 is CASSLRYSETQYF. Here the CDR3 DNA reads TGTGCCAGCAGCTTGAGGTACTCAGAGACCCAGTACTTC.

The chain has TRBV5-1 and TRBJ2-3; possibly TRBD2 for D (6 bases). Trimming removed 3 bases from V and 0 bases from J, with 8 bases in between. This CDR3 comprises 14 residues. Germline-derived CDR1 and CDR2 are SGHRS and YFSETQ. The CDR3 loop reads CASSWRESTDTQYF. The CDR3 DNA follows: TGCGCCAGCAGCTGGCGGGAAAGCACAGATACGCAGTATTTT.

This clone is a singleton in its sample. The chain has TRBV11-2 and TRBJ2-1, with a tentative D call TRBD2 (6 bases). The V and J ends lost 1 base and 8 bases respectively, with 15 bases between them. The CDR3 totals 15 residues. Germline CDR1 and CDR2: SGHAT and FQNNGV. CDR3 nucleotides: TGTGCCAGCAGCTTAGTGGGGCGGGGCGACTATGAGCAGTTCTTC. Residues: CASSLVGRGDYEQFF. Together with reference TRBV11-2 and TRBJ2-1, the CDR3 gives the full variable domain: EAGVAQSPRYKIIEKRQSVAFWCNPISGHATLYWYQQILGQGPKLLIQFQNNGVVDDSQLPKDRFSAERLKGVDSTLKIQPAKLEDSAVYLCASSLVGRGDYEQFFGPGTRLTVL.

The chain recombines TRBV6-1 with TRBJ2-7; 9 bases fit TRBD2. V shed 1 base and J 0 bases; nucleotides not matched to a gene: 1. The length of the CDR3 is 15 residues. Germline V gene sequence: CDR1 MNHNS, CDR2 SASEGT. CDR3 region: CASSEVSGSSYEQYF. Written as DNA, the CDR3 is TGTGCCAGCAGTGAAGTTAGCGGGAGCTCCTACGAGCAGTACTTC.

The table lists this clone with a few counts. This chain joins TRBV20-1 and TRBJ1-2; no definite D call. Per germline, CDR1 DFQATT and CDR2 SNEGSKA (reference sequence). V dropped 8 bases and J dropped 8 bases, with 9 bases sitting between them. The CDR3 consists of 9 residues. CDR3 loop: CSLMEGYTF. In DNA form, the CDR3 reads TGCAGTCTTATGGAGGGCTACACCTTC.

The chain couples TRBV2 to TRBJ1-2; D is possibly TRBD1 (5 bases). The CDR3 has 13 amino acids. V gave up 5 bases and J gave up 7 bases, with 14 bases separating them. CDR1 SNHLY and CDR2 FYNNEI come from the germline V gene. CDR3 DNA sequence: TGTGCCAGCAGTCCAGGGACGGGAGGTGGCTACACCTTC. This gives the protein CASSPGTGGGYTF.

This chain joins TRBV5-4 and TRBJ2-1; TRBD2 matches at 8 bases. V lost 4 bases and J lost 5; bases outside the gene matches: 8. The CDR3 sequence is 15 residues long. The V gene's germline CDR1 is SGHNT and CDR2 YYREEE (reference sequence). The CDR3 region has the DNA TGTGCCAGCAGCGTTGGACTAGCCTGGAACAATGAGCAGTTCTTC. The encoded protein is CASSVGLAWNNEQFF.

The V call is TRBV5-4, the J call TRBJ2-7; 11 bases agree with TRBD2. CDR3 length: 15 amino acids. Germline V gene sequence: CDR1 SGHNT, CDR2 YYREEE (reference sequence). V gave up 3 bases and J gave up 4 bases; unmatched junction bases: 6. The CDR3 spells CASSSVAGGVYEQYF. The CDR3 region has the DNA TGTGCCAGCAGCTCTGTAGCGGGAGGGGTTTACGAGCAGTACTTC.

The chain recombines TRBV7-2 with TRBJ2-7; possible D gene TRBD2, 6 bases. CDR1 and CDR2 (germline): SGHTA, FQGNSA. The CDR3 is made up of 16 amino acids. V shed 4 bases and J shed 4 bases, with 20 bases lying between them. The CDR3 DNA is TGTGCCAGCAGCTGGTCCACTAGCCCCGTTTCATACGAGCAGTACTTC. Its protein product is CASSWSTSPVSYEQYF.

The chain combines TRBV4-3 with TRBJ2-5; TRBD1 matches 7 bases. In germline, CDR1 is LGHNA, CDR2 YSLEER. Unmatched junction bases numbered 13, after V lost 4 bases and J lost 5 bases. The CDR3 is 16 residues long. The CDR3 loop is CASSPIQGTASETQYF. The CDR3 nucleotides read TGCGCCAGCAGCCCGATCCAGGGGACAGCCTCCGAGACCCAGTACTTC.

This chain links TRBV27 with TRBJ1-2; D not certain. Germline loops: CDR1 MNHEY, CDR2 SMNVEV (reference sequence). CDR3 size: 13 residues. V was clipped by 5 bases and J by 0 bases, with 7 bases between them. The CDR3 loop is CASSQTSNYGYTF. In DNA form, the CDR3 reads TGTGCCAGCAGTCAGACATCTAACTATGGCTACACCTTC.

In nucleotides, the CDR3 is TGTGCCACCAGCAGGTTCGGGTTAGGGCAGGGGGCTACAGATACGCAGTATTTT. It is translated as CATSRFGLGQGATDTQYF. V is TRBV15 and J is TRBJ2-3; 8 nucleotides match TRBD1. Germline CDR1 LNHNV, CDR2 YYDKDF (reference sequence). Trimming cost V 3 bases and J 3 bases; bases outside gene matches: 14. The CDR3 totals 18 residues.

The rearrangement links TRBV7-9 to TRBJ1-1; D perhaps matches TRBD1 (5 bases). Deletions cut 3 bases from V and 3 bases from J, with 20 bases between. The length of the CDR3 is 17 residues. Per germline, CDR1 SEHNR and CDR2 FQNEAQ (reference sequence). DNA of the CDR3: TGTGCCAGCAGCTTCAGGGTGGCGAGCAGGAGGGACACTGAAGCTTTCTTT. Residues: CASSFRVASRRDTEAFF.

The rearrangement uses TRBV6-4 and TRBJ2-6; 7 nucleotides agree with TRBD1. CDR3 size: 15 residues. Germline-derived CDR1 and CDR2 are MRHNA and SNTAGT. Unmatched junction bases numbered 2, after V lost 6 bases and J lost 0 bases. CDR3 nucleotide sequence: TGTGCCAGCAGGGGACAGCCCTCTGGGGCCAACGTCCTGACTTTC. It is translated as CASRGQPSGANVLTF.

This clone was seen only a few times. J is TRBJ2-2 and V is TRBV2; 9 nucleotides match TRBD1. Trimming removed 8 bases from V and 4 bases from J; junction bases left unmatched: 8. Germline V gene sequence: CDR1 SNHLY, CDR2 FYNNEI. The CDR3 loop spans 15 amino acids. The CDR3 DNA follows: TGTGCCAGCCCTAGGGGACAGGGTGGCACCGGGGAGCTGTTTTTT. Its protein product is CASPRGQGGTGELFF.

The chain links TRBV27 to TRBJ1-2; D not resolved. Germline V CDR1 and CDR2: MNHEY, SMNVEV (reference sequence). The germline V and J ends were trimmed by 5 bases and 8 bases, with 18 bases remaining between them. The CDR3 spans 14 residues. CDR3 residues: CASSATGMVGGYTF. DNA of the CDR3: TGTGCCAGCAGTGCCACCGGGATGGTCGGCGGCTACACCTTC.

Regarding this clone: The identical CDR3 is also encoded by other nucleotide sequences in the sample. The CDR3 here is CATSQSRRGEQYF. Written as DNA, the CDR3 is TGTGCCACCAGTCAGTCGAGACGCGGTGAGCAGTACTTC. The chain carries TRBV15 and TRBJ2-7; the D is unclear. Deletions cut 6 bases from V and 7 bases from J, with 16 bases between. This CDR3 region has 13 residues. CDR1 and CDR2 (germline): LNHNV, YYDKDF (reference sequence).

The J gene is TRBJ1-1, the V gene TRBV19; 9 bases are shared with TRBD1. The V and J ends lost 5 bases and 4 bases, in that order; junction bases with no gene match: 8. CDR3 length: 15 residues. Germline CDR1 is LNHDA and CDR2 is SQIVND (reference sequence). The DNA of the CDR3 is TGTGCCAGTAGTGGTAGGACAGGGGTTGTCACTGAAGCTTTCTTT. It is translated as CASSGRTGVVTEAFF.

The chain recombines TRBV6-5 with TRBJ2-5; 7 nucleotides agree with TRBD2. The trim removed 10 bases at V and 5 bases at J, leaving 1 base unmatched. The CDR3 is made up of 10 amino acids. Germline CDR1 is MNHEY and CDR2 is SVGAGI. This chain's CDR3 is CAIGGETQYF. The CDR3 bases are TGTGCCATCGGGGGGGAGACCCAGTACTTC.